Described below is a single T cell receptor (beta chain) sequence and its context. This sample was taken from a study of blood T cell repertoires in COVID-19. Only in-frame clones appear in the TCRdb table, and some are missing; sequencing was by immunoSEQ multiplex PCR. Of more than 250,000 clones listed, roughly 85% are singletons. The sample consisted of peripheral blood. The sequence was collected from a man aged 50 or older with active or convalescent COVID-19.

The CDR3 protein is CASGQGNAQPQHF. Here the CDR3 DNA reads TGCGCCAGCGGGCAGGGGAATGCTCAGCCCCAGCATTTT. The chain recombines TRBV10-2 with TRBJ1-5, with D possibly TRBD1 on 6 matching bases. V lost 8 bases, J lost 6 bases, and 14 bases lay in between. The germline V gene encodes CDR1 WSHSY and CDR2 SAAADI. The CDR3 is 13 amino acids.